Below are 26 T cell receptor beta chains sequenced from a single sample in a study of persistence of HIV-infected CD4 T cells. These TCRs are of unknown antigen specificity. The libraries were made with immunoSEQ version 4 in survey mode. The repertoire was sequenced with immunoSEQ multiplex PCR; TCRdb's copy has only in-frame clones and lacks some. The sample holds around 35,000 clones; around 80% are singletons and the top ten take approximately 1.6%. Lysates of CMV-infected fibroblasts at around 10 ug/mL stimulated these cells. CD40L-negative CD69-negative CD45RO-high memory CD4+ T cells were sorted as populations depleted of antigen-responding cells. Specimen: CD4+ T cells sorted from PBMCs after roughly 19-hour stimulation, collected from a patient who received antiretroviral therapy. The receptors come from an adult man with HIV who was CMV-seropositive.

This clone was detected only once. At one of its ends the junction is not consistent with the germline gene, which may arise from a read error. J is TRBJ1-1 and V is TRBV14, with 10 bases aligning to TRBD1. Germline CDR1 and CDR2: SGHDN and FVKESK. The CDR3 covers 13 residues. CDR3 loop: CTSSQWDRGKAFF. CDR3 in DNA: TGTACCAGCAGCCAGTGGGACAGGGGTAAAGCTTTCTTT. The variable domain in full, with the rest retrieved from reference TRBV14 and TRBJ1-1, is EAGVTQFPSHSVIEKGQTVTLRCDPISGHDNLYWYRRVMGKEIKFLLHFVKESKQDESGMPNNRFLAERTGGTYSTLKVQPAELEDSGVYFCTSSQWDRGKAFFGQGTRLTVV.

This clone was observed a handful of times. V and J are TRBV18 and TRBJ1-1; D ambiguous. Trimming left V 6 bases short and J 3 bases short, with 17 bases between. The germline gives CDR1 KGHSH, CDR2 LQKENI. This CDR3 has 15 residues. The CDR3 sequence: CASSPRVGEDTEAFF. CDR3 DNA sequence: TGTGCCAGCTCGCCAAGGGTGGGAGAAGACACTGAAGCTTTCTTT. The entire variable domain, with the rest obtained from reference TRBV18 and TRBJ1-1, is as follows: NAGVMQNPRHLVRRRGQEARLRCSPMKGHSHVYWYRQLPEEGLKFMVYLQKENIIDESGMPKERFSAEFPKEGPSILRIQQVVRGDSAAYFCASSPRVGEDTEAFFGQGTRLTVV.

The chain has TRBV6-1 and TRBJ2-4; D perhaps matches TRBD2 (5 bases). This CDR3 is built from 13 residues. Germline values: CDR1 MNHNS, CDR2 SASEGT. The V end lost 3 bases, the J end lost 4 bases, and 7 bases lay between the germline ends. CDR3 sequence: CASSEDSKNIQYF. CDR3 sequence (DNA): TGTGCCAGCAGTGAGGACTCAAAAAACATTCAGTACTTC.

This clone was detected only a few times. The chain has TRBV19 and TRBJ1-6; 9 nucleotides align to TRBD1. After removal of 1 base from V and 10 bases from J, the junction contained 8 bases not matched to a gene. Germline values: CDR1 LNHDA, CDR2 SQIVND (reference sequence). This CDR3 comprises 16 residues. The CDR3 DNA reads TGTGCCAGTAGTATAGTAAAGGACAGGGGTAGGTCACCCCTCCACTTT. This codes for CASSIVKDRGRSPLHF.

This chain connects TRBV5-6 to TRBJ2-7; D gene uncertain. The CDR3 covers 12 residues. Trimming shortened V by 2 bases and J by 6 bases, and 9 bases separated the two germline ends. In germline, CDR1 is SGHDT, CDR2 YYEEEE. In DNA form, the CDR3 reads TGTGCCAGCAGCTTAAGTAGGAGCGAGCAGTACTTC. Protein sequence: CASSLSRSEQYF.

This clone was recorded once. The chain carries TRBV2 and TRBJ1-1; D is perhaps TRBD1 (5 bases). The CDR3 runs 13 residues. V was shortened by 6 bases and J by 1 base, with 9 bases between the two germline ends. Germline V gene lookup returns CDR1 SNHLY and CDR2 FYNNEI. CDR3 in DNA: TGTGCCAGCAGGGGGCTCCCGAACACTGAAGCTTTCTTT. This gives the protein CASRGLPNTEAFF.

CDR3: CASSPTGTAFNEQFF. CDR3 coding DNA: TGTGCCAGCAGCCCTACCGGGACGGCCTTCAATGAGCAGTTCTTC. V and J are TRBV5-4 and TRBJ2-1, with D possibly being TRBD1 or TRBD2 (5 bases each). V was clipped by 4 bases and J by 6 bases, with 17 bases between them. Germline V gene lookup returns CDR1 SGHNT and CDR2 YYREEE (reference sequence). This CDR3 region has 15 residues.

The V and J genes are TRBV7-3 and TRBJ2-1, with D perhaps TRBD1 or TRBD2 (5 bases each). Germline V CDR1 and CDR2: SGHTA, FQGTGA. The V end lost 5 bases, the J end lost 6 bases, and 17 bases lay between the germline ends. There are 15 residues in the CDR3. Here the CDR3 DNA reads TGTGCCAGCAGCCTGGCTTGGGGGAAGGGCAATGAGCAGTTCTTC. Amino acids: CASSLAWGKGNEQFF.

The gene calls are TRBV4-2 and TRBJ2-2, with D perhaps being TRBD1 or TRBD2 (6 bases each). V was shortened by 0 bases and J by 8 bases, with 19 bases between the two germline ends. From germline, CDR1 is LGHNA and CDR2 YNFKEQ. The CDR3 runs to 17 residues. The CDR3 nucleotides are TGTGCCAGCAGCCAAGATTGGTTAGGGGGAGGCATGGGGGAGCTGTTTTTT. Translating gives CASSQDWLGGGMGELFF.

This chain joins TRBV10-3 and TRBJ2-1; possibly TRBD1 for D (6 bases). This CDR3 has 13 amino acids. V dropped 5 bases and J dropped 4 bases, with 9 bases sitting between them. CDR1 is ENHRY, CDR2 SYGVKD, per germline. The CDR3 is CAISSGQYNEQFF. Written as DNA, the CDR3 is TGTGCCATCAGTTCGGGACAATACAATGAGCAGTTCTTC.

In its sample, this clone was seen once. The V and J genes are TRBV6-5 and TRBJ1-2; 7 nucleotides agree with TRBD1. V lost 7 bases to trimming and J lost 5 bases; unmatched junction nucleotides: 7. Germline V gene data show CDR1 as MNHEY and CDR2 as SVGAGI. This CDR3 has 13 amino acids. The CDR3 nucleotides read TGTGCCAGCACCATGGACAGGACTTATGGCTACACCTTC. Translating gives CASTMDRTYGYTF.

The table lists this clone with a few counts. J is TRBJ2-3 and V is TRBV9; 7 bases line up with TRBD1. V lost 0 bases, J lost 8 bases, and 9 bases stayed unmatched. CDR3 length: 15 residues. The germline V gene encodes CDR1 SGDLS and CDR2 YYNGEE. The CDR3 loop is CASSVEEGAQATQYF. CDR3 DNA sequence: TGTGCCAGCAGCGTAGAAGAGGGGGCGCAGGCTACGCAGTATTTT.

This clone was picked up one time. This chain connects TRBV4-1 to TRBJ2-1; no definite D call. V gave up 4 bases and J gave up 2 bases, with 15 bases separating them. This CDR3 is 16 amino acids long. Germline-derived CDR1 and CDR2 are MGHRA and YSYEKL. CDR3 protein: CASSPNVGETYNEQFF. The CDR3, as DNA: TGCGCCAGCAGCCCGAATGTGGGTGAAACCTACAATGAGCAGTTCTTC.

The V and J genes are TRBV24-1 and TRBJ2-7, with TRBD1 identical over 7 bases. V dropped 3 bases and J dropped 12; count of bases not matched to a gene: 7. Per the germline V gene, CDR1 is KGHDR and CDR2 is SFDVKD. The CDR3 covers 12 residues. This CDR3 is CATSDPTGLPYF. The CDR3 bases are TGTGCCACCAGTGATCCGACAGGGTTACCGTACTTC.

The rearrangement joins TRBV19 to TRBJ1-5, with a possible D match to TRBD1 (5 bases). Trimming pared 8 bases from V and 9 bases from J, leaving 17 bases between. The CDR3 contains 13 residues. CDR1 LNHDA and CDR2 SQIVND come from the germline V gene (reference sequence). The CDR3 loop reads CASGGRELGPQHF. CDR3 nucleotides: TGTGCCAGTGGGGGGAGGGAGCTGGGGCCCCAGCATTTT.

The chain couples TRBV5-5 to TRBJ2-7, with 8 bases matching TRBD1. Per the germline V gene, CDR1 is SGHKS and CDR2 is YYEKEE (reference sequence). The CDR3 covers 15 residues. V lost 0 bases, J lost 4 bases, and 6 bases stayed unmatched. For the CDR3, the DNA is TGTGCCAGCAGCTTGGCGACAGGGGAAGTTTACGAGCAGTACTTC. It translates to CASSLATGEVYEQYF.

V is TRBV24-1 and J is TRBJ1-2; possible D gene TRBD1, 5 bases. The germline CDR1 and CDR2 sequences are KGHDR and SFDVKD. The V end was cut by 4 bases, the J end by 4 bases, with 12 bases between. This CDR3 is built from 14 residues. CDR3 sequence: CATSDRTRVYGYTF. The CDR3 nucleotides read TGTGCCACCAGTGACCGAACCAGGGTCTATGGCTACACCTTC.

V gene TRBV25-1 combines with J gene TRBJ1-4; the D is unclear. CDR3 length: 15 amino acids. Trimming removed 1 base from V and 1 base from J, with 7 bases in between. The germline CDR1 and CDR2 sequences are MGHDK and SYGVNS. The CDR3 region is CASSEWAGTNEKLFF. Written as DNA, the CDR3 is TGTGCCAGCAGTGAATGGGCGGGAACTAATGAAAAACTGTTTTTT.

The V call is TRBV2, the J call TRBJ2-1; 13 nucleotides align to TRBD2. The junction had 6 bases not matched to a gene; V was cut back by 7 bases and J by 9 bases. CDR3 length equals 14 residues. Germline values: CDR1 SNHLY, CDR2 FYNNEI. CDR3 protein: CASTLAGGRSEQFF. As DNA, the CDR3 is TGTGCCAGCACACTAGCGGGGGGGCGGAGTGAGCAGTTCTTC.

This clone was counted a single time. The CDR3 loop is CASRTGSSSGANVLTF. The CDR3 DNA sequence: TGTGCCAGCAGGACAGGCAGCTCTTCTGGGGCCAACGTCCTGACTTTC. This sequence joins TRBV28 and TRBJ2-6, with a weak D call TRBD1 (6 bases). The length of the CDR3 is 16 residues. Trimming removed 6 bases at V and 1 base at J, with 13 bases between. In germline, CDR1 is MDHEN, CDR2 SYDVKM.

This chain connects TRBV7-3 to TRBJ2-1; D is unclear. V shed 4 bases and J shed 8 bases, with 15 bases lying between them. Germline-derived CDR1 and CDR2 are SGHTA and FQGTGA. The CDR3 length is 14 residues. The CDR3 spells CASSSAYSAHEQFF. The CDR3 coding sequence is TGTGCCAGCAGCTCCGCTTACAGCGCCCATGAGCAGTTCTTC.

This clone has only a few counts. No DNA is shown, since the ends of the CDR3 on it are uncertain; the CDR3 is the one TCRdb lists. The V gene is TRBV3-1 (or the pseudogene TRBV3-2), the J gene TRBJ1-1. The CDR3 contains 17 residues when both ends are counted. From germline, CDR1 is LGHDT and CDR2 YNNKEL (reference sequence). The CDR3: CASSPPVGPGRNTEAFF.

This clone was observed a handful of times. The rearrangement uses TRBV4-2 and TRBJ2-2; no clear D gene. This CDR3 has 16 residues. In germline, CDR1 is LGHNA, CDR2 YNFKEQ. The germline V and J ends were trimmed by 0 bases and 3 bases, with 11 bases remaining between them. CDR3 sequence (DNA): TGTGCCAGCAGCCAAGAACTACAGACCTACACCGGGGAGCTGTTTTTT. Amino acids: CASSQELQTYTGELFF.

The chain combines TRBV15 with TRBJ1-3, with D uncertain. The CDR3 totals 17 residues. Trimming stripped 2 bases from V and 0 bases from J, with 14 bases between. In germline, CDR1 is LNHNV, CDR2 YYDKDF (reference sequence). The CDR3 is CATSRPSQPSSGNTIYF. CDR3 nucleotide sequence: TGTGCCACCAGCAGACCCAGCCAGCCGAGCTCTGGAAACACCATATATTTT.

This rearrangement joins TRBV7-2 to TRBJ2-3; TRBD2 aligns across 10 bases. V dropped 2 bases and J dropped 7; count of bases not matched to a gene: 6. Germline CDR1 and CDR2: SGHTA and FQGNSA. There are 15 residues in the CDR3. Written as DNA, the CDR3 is TGTGCCAGCAGCTTATCAGCGGGGGGGCCATATACGCAGTATTTT. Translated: CASSLSAGGPYTQYF.

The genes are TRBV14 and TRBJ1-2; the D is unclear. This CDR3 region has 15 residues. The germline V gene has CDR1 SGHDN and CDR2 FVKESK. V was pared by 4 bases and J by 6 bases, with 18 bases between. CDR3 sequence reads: CASSLLGAAFHGYTF. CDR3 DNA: TGTGCCAGCAGCCTCCTTGGCGCAGCATTCCATGGCTACACCTTC. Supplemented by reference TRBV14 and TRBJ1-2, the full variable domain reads EAGVTQFPSHSVIEKGQTVTLRCDPISGHDNLYWYRRVMGKEIKFLLHFVKESKQDESGMPNNRFLAERTGGTYSTLKVQPAELEDSGVYFCASSLLGAAFHGYTFGSGTRLTVV.